This T cell receptor (beta chain) came from a study of blood T cell repertoires in COVID-19. About the study: Some COVID-19 samples were acute and others convalescent; all came from the United States, Italy and Spain. PBMCs, B-cell-depleted T cells, or T cells were the source of the cDNA or gDNA that made up the material.

Methods used by the authors: Reference gene primer amplification yielded estimated nucleated cell counts. Assay: immunoSEQ multiplex PCR; the TCRdb copy retains only in-frame clones and omits some. V and J calls and clone size are copied from that table; D and trimming were computed from the DNA. The table shows under 200,000 clones, with around four fifths occurring only once. Seattle researchers signed up patients amid active infection and tracked them longitudinally. This clone was found once. The clonotype originates from a man in his 60s with COVID-19, enrolled during active disease. Material for sequencing was peripheral blood.

The CDR3 spells CASSLSGGRHGYTF. The DNA for the CDR3 is TGTGCCAGCAGTTTATCGGGGGGCAGGCATGGCTACACCTTC. The chain carries TRBV28 and TRBJ1-2; D perhaps matches TRBD1 (6 bases). Germline-derived CDR1 and CDR2 are MDHEN and SYDVKM. The CDR3 length is 14 residues. V was pared by 1 base and J by 6 bases, with 12 bases between.